A single sample is the source of the 25 T cell receptor beta chains below, sequenced in a study of T-cell memory formation after mild COVID-19. One entry per CDR3 protein results from TCRdb running MiXCR on the 5' RACE reads. The sample lists about 610,000 distinct CDR3 sequences, roughly 17% occurring once. The sequencing input was PBMCs or a T cell subset sorted from them (not recorded which). These receptors all stem from an adult woman who had mild COVID-19 (a few samples of this study predate the infection). Cell type and time point are not known.

V usage is TRBV19 and J usage is TRBJ1-3; tentative D call: TRBD1 (6 bases). Trimming shortened V by 8 bases and J by 0 bases, and 17 bases separated the two germline ends. Germline CDR1 and CDR2: LNHDA and SQIVND (reference sequence). CDR3 length equals 16 residues. The CDR3 nucleotides are TGTGCCAGTGGATCCCGGGACACCTTCTCTGGAAACACCATATATTTT. As protein: CASGSRDTFSGNTIYF.

Many counts were recorded for this clonotype. CDR3 sequence reads: CASSLEAGGFGGGTQYF. In DNA, the CDR3 is TGTGCCAGCAGTTTAGAAGCGGGAGGGTTCGGGGGTGGAACCCAGTACTTC. The V gene is TRBV12-3 or TRBV12-4, the J gene TRBJ2-5, with TRBD2 matching 10 bases. Unmatched junction bases numbered 13, after V lost 1 base and J lost 8 bases. The CDR3 is 17 residues long.

This clonotype has more than one count but fewer than ten. The genes are TRBV12-3 or TRBV12-4 and TRBJ2-6; D gene ambiguous. The CDR3 extends over 16 amino acids. V lost 1 base, J lost 0 bases, and 7 bases lay in between. This CDR3 is CASSLGGRSGANVLTF. The CDR3, as DNA: TGTGCCAGCAGTTTAGGGGGTCGCTCTGGGGCCAACGTCCTGACTTTC.

The J gene is TRBJ2-7, the V gene TRBV15; 8 nucleotides line up with TRBD2. Germline V gene lookup returns CDR1 LNHNV and CDR2 YYDKDF (reference sequence). The CDR3 length is 13 residues. V was clipped by 4 bases and J by 2 bases; unmatched bases: 1. The chain's CDR3 is CATSMGLAYEQYF. CDR3 in DNA: TGTGCCACCAGCATGGGACTAGCCTACGAGCAGTACTTC.

This clonotype has at least ten counts. The V and J genes are TRBV5-1 and TRBJ1-5, with TRBD1 as a possible D gene (5 bases). From germline, CDR1 is SGHRS and CDR2 YFSETQ. The CDR3 is 16 residues long. The V end lost 4 bases, the J end lost 1 base, and 15 bases lay between the germline ends. The CDR3, as DNA: TGCGCCAGCAGCGAGGGATCAGGGTTAAGCAATCAGCCCCAGCATTTT. Translation: CASSEGSGLSNQPQHF.

Of note for this clonotype: One junction end does not reproduce the germline sequence, and a read error may be involved. The chain employs TRBV12-3 or TRBV12-4 and TRBJ1-6, with 9 bases aligning to TRBD1. The CDR3 extends over 15 amino acids. This CDR3 reads CASSQGQGRNSPPHF. CDR3 in DNA: TGTGCCAGCAGCCAAGGACAGGGGAGGAATTCACCCCCCCACTTT.

The chain has TRBV12-3 or TRBV12-4 and TRBJ2-5; D is uncertain. V dropped 6 bases and J dropped 2 bases, with 16 bases sitting between them. CDR3 length: 15 amino acids. The CDR3 coding sequence is TGTGCCAGCAGATATGAACCTCTAGAACAAGAGACCCAGTACTTC. It codes for CASRYEPLEQETQYF.

V is TRBV18 and J is TRBJ1-4; D may be TRBD1 (6 bases). Germline V gene lookup returns CDR1 KGHSH and CDR2 LQKENI. Trimming left V 6 bases short and J 7 bases short, with 9 bases between. CDR3 length equals 12 residues. CDR3 nucleotides: TGTGCCAGCTCGCCGGACAGTGAAAAACTGTTTTTT. Protein sequence: CASSPDSEKLFF. Complete variable domain (other parts from reference TRBV18 and TRBJ1-4): NAGVMQNPRHLVRRRGQEARLRCSPMKGHSHVYWYRQLPEEGLKFMVYLQKENIIDESGMPKERFSAEFPKEGPSILRIQQVVRGDSAAYFCASSPDSEKLFFGSGTQLSVL.

Only a few counts were recorded for this clonotype. This chain connects TRBV20-1 to TRBJ2-1; no clear D. V lost 0 bases and J 10 bases, leaving 10 bases between the germline ends. The CDR3 totals 12 residues. Germline lookup yields CDR1 DFQATT and CDR2 SNEGSKA (reference sequence). The CDR3 here is CSARDRLREQFF. Written as DNA, the CDR3 is TGCAGTGCTAGAGATCGTTTGAGGGAGCAGTTCTTC.

The chain combines TRBV7-6 with TRBJ1-1; D not certain. Germline CDR1 is SGHVS and CDR2 is FNYEAQ. The CDR3 has 13 amino acids. The V end was cut by 1 base, the J end by 5 bases, with 8 bases between. The CDR3 DNA is TGTGCCAGCAGCTTAGGGTCGGGGACTGAAGCTTTCTTT. This gives the protein CASSLGSGTEAFF.

This clonotype was seen many times. This chain joins TRBV12-3 or TRBV12-4 and TRBJ1-1; no clear D gene. V lost 6 bases and J lost 0, with 14 bases in between. The CDR3 contains 15 residues. CDR3 loop: CASSRWLGLNTEAFF. The CDR3 nucleotides read TGTGCCAGCAGCCGTTGGTTAGGATTGAACACTGAAGCTTTCTTT.

This clonotype was counted between two and nine times. This rearrangement joins TRBV7-6 to TRBJ2-7; 7 nucleotides line up with TRBD1. The junction had 4 bases not matched to a gene; V was cut back by 3 bases and J by 5 bases. The length of the CDR3 is 13 residues. Germline CDR1 and CDR2: SGHVS and FNYEAQ. The CDR3 is CASSFYRGHEQYF. CDR3 DNA sequence: TGTGCCAGCAGCTTCTACAGGGGACACGAGCAGTACTTC. Complete variable domain (other parts from reference TRBV7-6 and TRBJ2-7): GAGVSQSPRYKVTKRGQDVALRCDPISGHVSLYWYRQALGQGPEFLTYFNYEAQQDKSGLPNDRFSAERPEGSISTLTIQRTEQRDSAMYRCASSFYRGHEQYFGPGTRLTVT.

This clonotype was seen a handful of times. The chain couples TRBV29-1 to TRBJ2-1; 10 bases fit TRBD2. Germline lookup yields CDR1 SQVTM and CDR2 ANQGSEA. With 5 bases clipped from V and 8 bases from J, the junction kept 6 bases outside the gene matches. The CDR3 length is 13 residues. The DNA of the CDR3 is TGCAGCGTTCCCAGCGGGGGGGAAGATGAGCAGTTCTTC. Its protein product is CSVPSGGEDEQFF.

The gene calls are TRBV29-1 and TRBJ1-1; D might be TRBD1 (6 bases). V dropped 7 bases and J dropped 5 bases, with 17 bases sitting between them. The CDR3 runs 13 residues. Germline loops: CDR1 SQVTM, CDR2 ANQGSEA. DNA of the CDR3: TGCAGCGCCGTGGACAGAGGGGAGACTGAAGCTTTCTTT. It codes for CSAVDRGETEAFF.

The chain links TRBV6-6 to TRBJ1-1; 11 bases are shared with TRBD1. The CDR3 loop spans 14 amino acids. V was pared by 2 bases and J by 5 bases, with 1 base of the junction left unmatched. CDR1 is MNHNY and CDR2 is SVGAGI in the germline V gene (reference sequence). This chain's CDR3 is CASSYGDRGTEAFF. CDR3 coding DNA: TGTGCCAGCAGTTACGGGGACAGGGGGACTGAAGCTTTCTTT.

The rearrangement uses TRBV6-6 and TRBJ1-2, with no clear D. In germline, CDR1 is MNHNY, CDR2 SVGAGI (reference sequence). The CDR3 spans 15 residues. Trimming shortened V by 2 bases and J by 6 bases, and 16 bases separated the two germline ends. The CDR3 DNA reads as TGTGCCAGCAGTTACGAAGGCCACCAAGGCGATGGCTACACCTTC. Translating it yields CASSYEGHQGDGYTF.

The chain carries TRBV4-1 and TRBJ2-6; no reliable D call. The V and J ends lost 0 bases and 1 base respectively, with 7 bases between them. This CDR3 has 16 amino acids. Germline CDR1 is MGHRA and CDR2 is YSYEKL. For the CDR3, the DNA is TGCGCCAGCAGCCAAGATGTGGTATCTGGGGCCAACGTCCTGACTTTC. Translation gives CASSQDVVSGANVLTF.

This clonotype was found a few times. The V and J genes are TRBV9 and TRBJ2-7, with D hard to call. This CDR3 is built from 13 residues. V lost 0 bases and J lost 3, with 7 bases in between. Germline V lookup: CDR1 SGDLS, CDR2 YYNGEE. The CDR3 bases are TGTGCCAGCAGCGTAGGATGGAGCTACGAGCAGTACTTC. This sequence encodes CASSVGWSYEQYF.

This clonotype has a handful of counts. The rearrangement joins TRBV7-2 to TRBJ1-5; 9 bases are a match to TRBD1. With V trimmed by 7 bases and J by 8 bases, 3 bases remained unmatched. Germline V gives CDR1 SGHTA, CDR2 FQGNSA. CDR3 length equals 12 residues. The CDR3: CASTDRGEPQHF. In DNA form, the CDR3 reads TGTGCCAGCACCGACAGGGGGGAGCCCCAGCATTTT.

About this clonotype: This sequence may be a read error, since a much larger clone differs from it by one base. This sequence joins TRBV5-1 and TRBJ1-5; D is uncertain. CDR1 is SGHRS and CDR2 is YFSETQ in the germline V gene. V lost 0 bases, J lost 3 bases, and 10 bases lay in between. The CDR3 is 15 amino acids. The CDR3 protein is CASSLAPWTNQPQHF. CDR3 nucleotides: TGCGCCAGCAGCTTGGCACCCTGGACCAATCAGCCCCAGCATTTT.

This clonotype was picked up a small number of times. This sequence joins TRBV7-8 and TRBJ2-7; the D gene is possibly TRBD1 (6 bases). V lost 5 bases and J 7 bases, leaving 21 bases between the germline ends. The CDR3 runs to 15 residues. CDR1 is SGHVS and CDR2 is FQNEAQ in the germline V gene. The CDR3 region is CASSAQGRLMGEQYF. CDR3 nucleotide sequence: TGTGCCAGCAGCGCCCAGGGGAGACTCATGGGGGAGCAGTACTTC. Supplemented by reference TRBV7-8 and TRBJ2-7, the full variable domain reads GAGVSQSPRYKVAKRGQDVALRCDPISGHVSLFWYQQALGQGPEFLTYFQNEAQLDKSGLPSDRFFAERPEGSVSTLKIQRTQQEDSAVYLCASSAQGRLMGEQYFGPGTRLTVT.

This clonotype was found a few times. The J gene is TRBJ1-2, the V gene TRBV30, with D perhaps TRBD1 (5 bases). Germline-derived CDR1 and CDR2 are GTSNPN and SVGIG (reference sequence). The CDR3 has 17 residues. Trimming pared 4 bases from V and 8 bases from J, leaving 29 bases between. The CDR3 nucleotides read TGTGCCTGGATCCCGCCGGGACTCCAAAATAGATTGGGAGGCTACACCTTC. Its protein product is CAWIPPGLQNRLGGYTF.

This clonotype came up a few times. The rearrangement uses TRBV4-1 and TRBJ1-1; TRBD1 matches 7 bases. The CDR3 consists of 14 residues. The J segment lost 10 bases and the V segment lost 5 bases, leaving 13 bases of the junction unmatched. Germline CDR1 MGHRA, CDR2 YSYEKL. The CDR3 spells CASSGLDREWGAFF. Here the CDR3 DNA reads TGCGCCAGCAGCGGTCTAGACAGGGAATGGGGAGCTTTCTTT.

This clonotype has only one observation. The V call is TRBV19, the J call TRBJ1-5; D is uncertain. The CDR3 covers 15 residues. Trimming left V 2 bases short and J 1 base short, with 9 bases between. Germline lookup yields CDR1 LNHDA and CDR2 SQIVND (reference sequence). DNA for the CDR3: TGTGCCAGTAGTATACTGGGAGGGAGCAATCAGCCCCAGCATTTT. It translates to CASSILGGSNQPQHF.

This clonotype came up a few times. V is TRBV29-1 and J is TRBJ1-1; possible D gene TRBD1, 6 bases. The CDR3 sequence is 13 residues long. Trimming stripped 3 bases from V and 1 base from J, with 9 bases between. From germline, CDR1 is SQVTM and CDR2 ANQGSEA. The CDR3: CSVEGHGNTEAFF. The CDR3 DNA reads as TGCAGCGTTGAGGGACACGGGAACACTGAAGCTTTCTTT.